These 7 T cell receptor beta chains originate from one sample sequenced in a study of spatial heterogeneity in lung cancer. Time point given: sample taken at primary tumor resection. Whole RNA was taken from tumor, nontumor lung or frozen PBMC; it was then sequenced unsorted. TCRdb passed the 5' RACE reads through MiXCR, listing each CDR3 protein once. The profile shows more than 20,000 distinct CDR3 sequences, around 4.5% of them singletons. The material sequenced was PBMCs, taken at surgery. These receptors all come from a male donor with early-stage non-small cell lung cancer.

This rearrangement joins TRBV2 to TRBJ1-6; D might be TRBD1 (5 bases). Germline CDR1 and CDR2: SNHLY and FYNNEI. The CDR3 runs 14 residues. The ends were cut back, 7 bases at V and 14 bases at J, with 21 bases in the middle. CDR3 region: CASKVGPGENALHF. CDR3 bases: TGTGCCAGCAAGGTGGGACCAGGCGAGAACGCCCTCCACTTT.

This clonotype occurred many times. V gene TRBV11-2 combines with J gene TRBJ1-2, with a possible D match to TRBD1 (6 bases). V was cut by 5 bases and J by 4 bases, with 14 bases left in between. The CDR3 covers 14 residues. Germline V gives CDR1 SGHAT, CDR2 FQNNGV. CDR3 loop: CASSPHRQAYGYTF. In DNA form, the CDR3 reads TGTGCCAGCAGCCCCCACCGACAGGCCTATGGCTACACCTTC.

J is TRBJ1-2 and V is TRBV6-5; TRBD1 matches at 7 bases. The CDR3 is 13 amino acids. Germline loops: CDR1 MNHEY, CDR2 SVGAGI. V shed 6 bases, J shed 3 bases, and the junction held 4 bases outside the gene matches. CDR3 in DNA: TGTGCCAGCAGGAATGGACAGGACTATGGCTACACCTTC. Translated, it gives CASRNGQDYGYTF.

This clonotype came up many times. The chain is built from TRBV7-2 and TRBJ2-2, with D perhaps TRBD1 or TRBD2 (5 bases each). The length of the CDR3 is 18 residues. V dropped 2 bases and J dropped 5 bases, with 21 bases sitting between them. CDR1 is SGHTA and CDR2 is FQGNSA in the germline V gene. CDR3 sequence (DNA): TGTGCCAGCAGCTTAATCCCCTCGGGGCCGGGATTAACCGGGGAGCTGTTTTTT. Translation: CASSLIPSGPGLTGELFF.

This clonotype was recorded a few times. CDR3 nucleotides: TGTGCCAGCAGTCCGGGAGGAACTGGGGCCAACGTCCTGACTTTC. Translated, it gives CASSPGGTGANVLTF. The rearrangement joins TRBV25-1 to TRBJ2-6, with 7 bases that match TRBD2. Trimming removed 5 bases from V and 2 bases from J; junction bases left unmatched: 3. This CDR3 is 15 amino acids long. Per germline, CDR1 MGHDK and CDR2 SYGVNS.

This clonotype was seen ten or more times. The chain joins TRBV7-3 to TRBJ1-2, with no clear D. In germline, CDR1 is SGHTA, CDR2 FQGTGA. Trimming cost V 5 bases and J 4 bases, with 2 bases left between them. The CDR3 is 10 residues long. The CDR3 DNA sequence: TGTGCCAGCAGCGCCTATGGCTACACCTTC. Residues: CASSAYGYTF.

This clonotype is medium-sized (0.01 to 0.1%) within its sample. The chain links TRBV18 to TRBJ2-7; TRBD1 might be the D (6 bases). Trimming took 2 bases from V and 3 from J, leaving 17 bases between them. Germline values: CDR1 KGHSH, CDR2 LQKENI. This CDR3 has 16 residues. CDR3 nucleotide sequence: TGTGCCAGCTCACCATTGTATGGCAGGGGAATCTACGAGCAGTACTTC. Translating gives CASSPLYGRGIYEQYF.